Here is one TCR beta chain with its context. Its specificity is not known. The data derive from a study of shared clonotypes between healthy human individuals. General study points: Blood was the sole source, and tissue repertoires probably differ.

Trimming at V came to 4 bases and at J to 3 bases, leaving 6 bases not matched to a gene. Per the germline V gene, CDR1 is SGHRS and CDR2 is YFSETQ. CDR3 length: 14 amino acids. CD4+ cells were split into CD45RA+ naive and CD45RA-negative memory subsets. Produced via immunoSEQ multiplex PCR; TCRdb's table is partial and in-frame only. The data show approximately 2.3 million clones, with approximately 93% seen just once and about 0.39% held by the top ten. Sequencing input: naive CD4+ T cells from PBMCs. Specified subset: CD45RA+ positively selected. The sequence was obtained from a man aged 18 to 35 in good health. Some clones in this sample may be carry-over from other donors' samples. The J gene is TRBJ2-7, the V gene TRBV5-1; 8 positions match TRBD1. DNA of the CDR3: TGCGCCAGCAGCGTCCGGGACAGGAACTACGAGCAGTACTTC. Protein: CASSVRDRNYEQYF. Looking up the rest from reference TRBV5-1 and TRBJ2-7 gives the full variable domain: KAGVTQTPRYLIKTRGQQVTLSCSPISGHRSVSWYQQTPGQGLQFLFEYFSETQRNKGNFPGRFSGRQFSNSRSEMNVSTLELGDSALYLCASSVRDRNYEQYFGPGTRLTVT.